This T cell receptor beta chain was identified in a study of blood T cell repertoires in COVID-19. Turning to the study itself: Acute and convalescent COVID-19 samples came from the United States, Italy and Spain. PBMCs, B-cell-depleted T cells, or T cells provided the cDNA or gDNA that made up the material.

In the original workflow: Amplification of reference gene primers provided the estimated nucleated cell counts. Generated by immunoSEQ multiplex PCR, the TCRdb table keeps only in-frame clones and is missing some. Clone size and V and J calls were adopted from that table, with D and trimming inferred from the DNA. The table lists 150,000 or so clones, about 90% of them singletons, with roughly 1.2% in the top ten. CDR1 and CDR2 from the germline V gene are LGHNT and FRNRAP. This CDR3 is 20 amino acids long. The germline V and J ends were trimmed by 6 bases and 1 base, with 30 bases remaining between them.

Sequenced input: PBMCs or T cells enriched from blood (not recorded which). The receptor's source is a human donor with acute COVID-19. The donor label of this sample is uncertain. This sequence joins TRBV12-5 and TRBJ2-5; TRBD1 is a possible D gene (5 bases). CDR3 residues: CASGQHLTLLGQESQETQYF. Here the CDR3 DNA reads TGTGCTAGTGGCCAGCATCTAACCCTCCTGGGGCAGGAGTCCCAAGAGACCCAGTACTTC.